This TCR beta chain was identified in a study of molecular identifiers for immune sequencing clone quantification. Study details: Replicates partitioned RNA from approximately 20,000 or 98,000 naive CD8 cells into five parts, sequencing four.

This clonotype showed up just a few times. The CD8+CD4-CCR7+CD45RA+ phenotype defined the sorted naive CD8 T cells. TCRdb re-analysed the PCR reads in MiXCR, keeping a single row per CDR3 protein. The sample carries nearly 55,000 distinct CDR3 sequences, approximately 34% recorded once. This TCR was sampled from a human donor in good health. Some libraries in this study had Jurkat cell RNA spiked in. Specimen: naive CD8+ T cells from blood, with Jurkat cell RNA spiked in. Subset defined: FACS-sorted CD8+CD4-CCR7+CD45RA+ naive T cells.

CDR3 loop: CASSYSFVDRLAKNIQYF. The CDR3 DNA reads as TGTGCCAGCAGTTACTCTTTCGTCGATCGGCTAGCCAAAAACATTCAGTACTTC. The chain combines TRBV6-2 or TRBV6-3 with TRBJ2-4; D is unresolved. Per the germline V gene, CDR1 is MNHEY and CDR2 is SVGEGT. Trimming cost V 0 bases and J 0 bases, with 15 bases left between them. The CDR3 has 18 amino acids.